This TCR beta chain is from a study of T-cell reconstitution after alpha-beta-depleted transplantation in children. This clonotype occurred a few times. The CDR3 totals 17 residues. V was shortened by 2 bases and J by 0 bases, with 15 bases between the two germline ends. CDR1 and CDR2 from the germline V gene are SGHRS and YFSETQ. Unique molecular identifiers featured in how the TCRbeta library was prepared. One entry per CDR3 protein results from TCRdb running MiXCR on the PCR reads. The top ten clones hold roughly 5% of a sample with about 250,000 distinct CDR3 sequences, roughly a quarter of them seen once.

The sequence was collected from a female patient aged 2-10 years who had a stem cell transplant for congenital amegakaryocytic thrombocytopenia, so the T cells may come from the graft donor. The sequenced sample was PBMCs, mostly from graft donor cells, obtained 360 days after TCRalphabeta/CD19-depleted stem cell transplant. The chain couples TRBV5-1 to TRBJ2-1; a possible D gene is TRBD1 (6 bases). DNA of the CDR3: TGCGCCAGCAGCTTCACAGGGCCCCTCGGCTCCTACAATGAGCAGTTCTTC. Protein product: CASSFTGPLGSYNEQFF.